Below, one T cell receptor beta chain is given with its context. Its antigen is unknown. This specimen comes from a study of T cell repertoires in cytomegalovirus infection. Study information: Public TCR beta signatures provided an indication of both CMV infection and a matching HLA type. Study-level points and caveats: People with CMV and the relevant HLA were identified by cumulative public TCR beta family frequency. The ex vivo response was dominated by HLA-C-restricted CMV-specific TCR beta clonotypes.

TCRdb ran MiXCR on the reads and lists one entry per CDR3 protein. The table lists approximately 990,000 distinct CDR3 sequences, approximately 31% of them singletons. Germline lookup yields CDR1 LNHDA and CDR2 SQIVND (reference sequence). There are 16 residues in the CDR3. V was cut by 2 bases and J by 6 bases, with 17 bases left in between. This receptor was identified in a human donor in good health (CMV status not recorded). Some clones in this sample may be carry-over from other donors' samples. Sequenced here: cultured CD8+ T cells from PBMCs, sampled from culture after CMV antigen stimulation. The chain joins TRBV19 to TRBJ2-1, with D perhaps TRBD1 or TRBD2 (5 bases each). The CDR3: CASSIRRQGAGNEQFF. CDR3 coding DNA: TGTGCCAGTAGTATAAGGCGGCAGGGAGCTGGCAATGAGCAGTTCTTC.